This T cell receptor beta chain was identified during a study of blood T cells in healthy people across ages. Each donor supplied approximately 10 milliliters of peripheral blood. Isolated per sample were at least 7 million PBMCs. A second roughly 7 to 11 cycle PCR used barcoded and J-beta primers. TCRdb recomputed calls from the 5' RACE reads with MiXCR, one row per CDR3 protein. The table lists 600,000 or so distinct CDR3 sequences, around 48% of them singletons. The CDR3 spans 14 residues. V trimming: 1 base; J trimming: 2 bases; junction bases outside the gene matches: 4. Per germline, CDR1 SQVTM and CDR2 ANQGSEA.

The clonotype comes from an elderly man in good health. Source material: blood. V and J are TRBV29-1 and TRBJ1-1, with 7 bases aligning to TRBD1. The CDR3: CSVEAGTENTEAFF. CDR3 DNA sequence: TGCAGCGTTGAAGCCGGGACAGAAAACACTGAAGCTTTCTTT.